Presented here are 25 T cell receptor beta chains from one specimen sequenced in a study of T-cell memory formation after mild COVID-19. TCRdb processed the 5' RACE reads anew with MiXCR; each CDR3 protein has one entry. The table lists 350,000 or so distinct CDR3 sequences, 20% to 25% of them singletons, with roughly 23% in the top ten. The sequenced material came from PBMCs or a T cell subset sorted from them (not recorded which). All receptors derive from a man between 18 and 29 years old who had mild COVID-19 (a few samples of this study predate the infection). Cell type and time point are not known.

This clonotype was counted only a few times. The chain uses TRBV4-2 and TRBJ1-5; perhaps TRBD1 as D (6 bases). Per germline, CDR1 LGHNA and CDR2 YNFKEQ. The germline V and J ends were trimmed by 3 bases and 3 bases, with 12 bases remaining between them. CDR3 size: 15 residues. The CDR3 spells CASSQEDRINQPQHF. CDR3 nucleotides: TGTGCCAGCAGCCAGGAAGACAGGATCAATCAGCCCCAGCATTTT.

This clonotype was seen only a few times. The CDR3 DNA follows: TGCAGCGTTCGAGGGGGCGGAACAGATACGCAGTATTTT. Protein: CSVRGGGTDTQYF. The chain carries TRBV29-1 and TRBJ2-3; 7 nucleotides line up with TRBD1. Germline CDR1 SQVTM, CDR2 ANQGSEA. J lost 3 bases, V lost 5 bases, and 5 bases had no gene match. CDR3 length equals 13 residues.

CDR3: CASSPGLAGGPYNEQFF. For the CDR3, the DNA is TGCGCCAGCAGCCCGGGACTAGCGGGGGGCCCCTACAATGAGCAGTTCTTC. This chain joins TRBV5-1 and TRBJ2-1; TRBD2 matches 15 bases. The germline CDR1 and CDR2 sequences are SGHRS and YFSETQ. V was pared by 4 bases and J by 2 bases, with 4 bases of the junction left unmatched. CDR3 length: 17 amino acids.

This clonotype appeared a few times. This chain connects TRBV7-3 to TRBJ2-2; 10 nucleotides agree with TRBD2. Germline V gene lookup returns CDR1 SGHTA and CDR2 FQGTGA. This CDR3 region has 14 residues. V was pared by 5 bases and J by 6 bases, with 3 bases of the junction left unmatched. The CDR3 here is CASSTTSGAGELFF. CDR3 bases: TGTGCCAGCAGCACAACTAGCGGGGCCGGGGAGCTGTTTTTT.

The rearrangement joins TRBV7-3 to TRBJ2-2; D tentatively fits TRBD1 or TRBD2 (6 bases each). The V end was cut by 5 bases, the J end by 4 bases, with 14 bases between. This CDR3 is 15 amino acids long. The germline V gene encodes CDR1 SGHTA and CDR2 FQGTGA. CDR3 sequence reads: CASSPTGASTGELFF. CDR3 in DNA: TGTGCCAGCAGCCCTACGGGGGCAAGCACCGGGGAGCTGTTTTTT.

Here the CDR3 reads CATSRDGTSGDVEFF. As DNA, the CDR3 is TGTGCCACCAGCAGAGATGGGACTAGCGGGGATGTAGAGTTCTTC. J is TRBJ2-1 and V is TRBV15; 13 bases line up with TRBD2. After removal of 0 bases from V and 14 bases from J, the junction contained 7 bases not matched to a gene. Germline values: CDR1 LNHNV, CDR2 YYDKDF (reference sequence). The CDR3 contains 15 residues.

The chain carries TRBV6-5 and TRBJ2-5, with D perhaps matching TRBD1 (5 bases). The germline V gene encodes CDR1 MNHEY and CDR2 SVGAGI. This CDR3 contains 14 residues. The germline V and J ends were trimmed by 3 bases and 1 base, with 9 bases remaining between them. The CDR3 protein is CASSYRQPQETQYF. CDR3 coding DNA: TGTGCCAGCAGTTATCGACAGCCCCAAGAGACCCAGTACTTC.

This CDR3 reads CASKFRGPQNEQYF. The CDR3 DNA sequence: TGTGCCAGCAAGTTTCGGGGGCCCCAAAACGAGCAGTACTTC. This chain links TRBV6-1 with TRBJ2-7, with D perhaps matching TRBD1 or TRBD2 (6 bases each). Germline V gene sequence: CDR1 MNHNS, CDR2 SASEGT. The CDR3 loop spans 14 amino acids. Trimming stripped 7 bases from V and 5 bases from J, with 18 bases between.

Only a few counts were recorded for this clonotype. This sequence joins TRBV7-2 and TRBJ1-4; no clear D gene. In germline, CDR1 is SGHTA, CDR2 FQGNSA. Trimming took 6 bases from V and 3 from J, leaving 11 bases between them. The CDR3 is made up of 14 amino acids. CDR3 region: CASSKDGANEKLFF. CDR3 sequence (DNA): TGTGCCAGCAGTAAAGACGGAGCTAATGAAAAACTGTTTTTT.

This clonotype was recorded only once. This chain joins TRBV6-1 and TRBJ2-3, with a possible D match to TRBD2 (6 bases). V was clipped by 1 base and J by 3 bases, with 11 bases between them. CDR1 is MNHNS and CDR2 is SASEGT in the germline V gene. This CDR3 has 15 residues. As DNA, the CDR3 is TGTGCCAGCAGTGAAGAAAAGGGGAGGACAGATACGCAGTATTTT. Encoded protein: CASSEEKGRTDTQYF.

The rearrangement uses TRBV6-6 and TRBJ1-5; no clear D gene. CDR1 MNHNY and CDR2 SVGAGI come from the germline V gene (reference sequence). CDR3 size: 15 residues. The V gene lost 8 bases and the J gene lost 6 bases, with 20 bases spanning the gap. The CDR3 reads CASASGDLTSQPQHF. The DNA of the CDR3 is TGTGCCAGCGCCTCCGGGGATCTTACTAGTCAGCCCCAGCATTTT.

The chain links TRBV7-2 to TRBJ1-6; a weak D match, TRBD1 (6 bases). V shed 10 bases and J shed 14 bases, with 24 bases lying between them. The CDR3 extends over 14 amino acids. Germline V gene lookup returns CDR1 SGHTA and CDR2 FQGNSA. The CDR3 spells CATNRDPFEVTLHF. The CDR3 DNA reads as TGTGCCACCAACAGGGACCCATTTGAGGTTACCCTCCACTTT.

This CDR3 reads CASSFGGVAEAFF. The CDR3, as DNA: TGCGCCAGCAGCTTTGGTGGAGTTGCTGAAGCTTTCTTT. The chain carries TRBV5-1 and TRBJ1-1; D gene uncertain. This CDR3 is built from 13 residues. Germline V lookup: CDR1 SGHRS, CDR2 YFSETQ. Between the trimmed V and J ends, which lost 2 bases and 6 bases, there was a span of 11 bases.

This clonotype was recorded a few times. The chain uses TRBV5-1 and TRBJ1-2; D gene unclear. Trimming removed 4 bases from V and 0 bases from J, with 13 bases in between. CDR3 length: 15 residues. Germline V gene sequence: CDR1 SGHRS, CDR2 YFSETQ. Here the CDR3 reads CASSPSGSANYGYTF. The CDR3 DNA reads TGCGCCAGCAGCCCTTCGGGGTCAGCTAACTATGGCTACACCTTC. Full variable domain (rest looked up from reference TRBV5-1 and TRBJ1-2): KAGVTQTPRYLIKTRGQQVTLSCSPISGHRSVSWYQQTPGQGLQFLFEYFSETQRNKGNFPGRFSGRQFSNSRSEMNVSTLELGDSALYLCASSPSGSANYGYTFGSGTRLTVV.

This clonotype was observed a few times. This rearrangement joins TRBV4-1 to TRBJ1-1; unclear D gene. The CDR3 covers 16 residues. Per the germline V gene, CDR1 is MGHRA and CDR2 is YSYEKL. With 4 bases removed from V and 0 bases from J, the gap between germline ends came to 15 bases. In DNA form, the CDR3 reads TGCGCCAGCAGCCTTATGACCGGGTTAATGAACACTGAAGCTTTCTTT. It translates to CASSLMTGLMNTEAFF.

This clonotype has only a few counts. CDR3 DNA: TGTGCCAGCGGATACGGGGACTCAACGGGGACAGATACGCAGTATTTT. Amino acid sequence: CASGYGDSTGTDTQYF. The rearrangement joins TRBV5-4 to TRBJ2-3, with D perhaps TRBD2 (6 bases). Germline-derived CDR1 and CDR2 are SGHNT and YYREEE (reference sequence). This CDR3 contains 16 residues. Trimming stripped 7 bases from V and 3 bases from J, with 21 bases between.

This clonotype was picked up a small number of times. This chain joins TRBV10-3 and TRBJ2-1, with D perhaps TRBD1 (6 bases). V was pared by 8 bases and J by 10 bases, with 12 bases between. The CDR3 covers 11 residues. Germline CDR1 and CDR2: ENHRY and SYGVKD. CDR3 bases: TGTGCCATCCAGACGGGACAAGAGCAGTTCTTC. Translated: CAIQTGQEQFF.

This clonotype has ten or more counts. V is TRBV5-5 and J is TRBJ1-3; 9 positions match TRBD1. Germline lookup yields CDR1 SGHKS and CDR2 YYEKEE (reference sequence). The ends lost 4 bases at V and 4 bases at J; junction bases unmatched: 6. The CDR3 is made up of 15 amino acids. The CDR3 is CASSGRTGAGNTIYF. As DNA, the CDR3 is TGTGCCAGCAGCGGACGGACAGGGGCAGGAAACACCATATATTTT.

The sample holds a few counts of this clonotype. This rearrangement joins TRBV9 to TRBJ1-5; D is undetermined. The CDR3 is 15 residues long. Germline V CDR1 and CDR2: SGDLS, YYNGEE. V lost 0 bases and J 0 bases, leaving 7 bases between the germline ends. CDR3 amino acids: CASSVGWDSNQPQHF. The CDR3 region has the DNA TGTGCCAGCAGCGTAGGGTGGGATAGCAATCAGCCCCAGCATTTT.

This clonotype was detected a few times. The chain uses TRBV7-2 and TRBJ2-4, with 8 nucleotides matching TRBD1. Germline V gene sequence: CDR1 SGHTA, CDR2 FQGNSA. Losses at the gene ends were 5 bases for V and 12 bases for J; bases not matched to a gene: 9. CDR3 length: 13 amino acids. CDR3 DNA sequence: TGTGCCAGCAGCCTAACAGGGGGAAGTCCTCAGTACTTC. It encodes CASSLTGGSPQYF.

This chain uses TRBV6-2 or TRBV6-3 with TRBJ2-7, with D tentatively TRBD2 (6 bases). Germline V lookup: CDR1 MNHEY, CDR2 SVGEGT. Trimming pared 8 bases from V and 0 bases from J, leaving 11 bases between. This CDR3 region has 13 residues. Written as DNA, the CDR3 is TGTGCCAGCTCGGGGAGGTTCTCCTACGAGCAGTACTTC. The encoded protein is CASSGRFSYEQYF.

The chain recombines TRBV9 with TRBJ2-1, with 8 bases matching TRBD1. In germline, CDR1 is SGDLS, CDR2 YYNGEE. The CDR3 length is 19 residues. The junction had 13 bases not matched to a gene; V was cut back by 0 bases and J by 2 bases. DNA of the CDR3: TGTGCCAGCAGCGTAGGGTCACGGACAGGGCGGCCCCCCTACAATGAGCAGTTCTTC. Translated: CASSVGSRTGRPPYNEQFF. Looking up the rest from reference TRBV9 and TRBJ2-1 gives the full variable domain: DSGVTQTPKHLITATGQRVTLRCSPRSGDLSVYWYQQSLDQGLQFLIQYYNGEERAKGNILERFSAQQFPDLHSELNLSSLELGDSALYFCASSVGSRTGRPPYNEQFFGPGTRLTVL.

This clonotype was picked up many times. This chain joins TRBV4-1 and TRBJ1-4; 10 bases match TRBD1. The CDR3 covers 14 residues. Germline V lookup: CDR1 MGHRA, CDR2 YSYEKL. The ends lost 4 bases at V and 6 bases at J; junction bases unmatched: 2. CDR3 nucleotide sequence: TGCGCCAGCAGCCGAGGGACAGGGGATGAAAAACTGTTTTTT. Translating gives CASSRGTGDEKLFF.

The chain uses TRBV7-3 and TRBJ1-1; D is perhaps TRBD1 (6 bases). The CDR3 has 15 residues. Looked up from germline, CDR1 is SGHTA and CDR2 is FQGTGA. V lost 5 bases and J lost 2, with 15 bases in between. The CDR3 nucleotides are TGTGCCAGCAGCCTAAATGAGGGGGAAAACACTGAAGCTTTCTTT. Translated: CASSLNEGENTEAFF. The full variable domain, with the rest looked up from reference TRBV7-3 and TRBJ1-1, is GAGVSQTPSNKVTEKGKYVELRCDPISGHTALYWYRQSLGQGPEFLIYFQGTGAADDSGLPNDRFFAVRPEGSVSTLKIQRTERGDSAVYLCASSLNEGENTEAFFGQGTRLTVV.

This clonotype was seen only a few times. This chain links TRBV4-1 with TRBJ2-7, with D possibly being TRBD2 (7 bases). The CDR3 totals 12 residues. The ends were cut back, 8 bases at V and 3 bases at J, with 11 bases in the middle. The germline gives CDR1 MGHRA, CDR2 YSYEKL. The CDR3 DNA reads as TGCGCCAGCCGGGGGGCGGGCTACGAGCAGTACTTC. Amino acid sequence: CASRGAGYEQYF.